This section outlines one T cell receptor beta chain sequence together with its context. The germline CDR1 and CDR2 sequences are SNHLY and FYNNEI. The CDR3 contains 14 residues. V gave up 8 bases and J gave up 6 bases; unmatched junction bases: 8. The sample originates from a study of T cell changes during pregnancy in multiple sclerosis. Libraries were prepared by immunoSEQ multiplex PCR; TCRdb keeps only in-frame clonotypes and omits some of them. The data contain tens of thousands of clones, 85% to 95% of them singletons. The specimen comprised peripheral blood, sampled before pregnancy. The rearrangement joins TRBV2 to TRBJ2-1; 9 bases fit TRBD2. The sequence was collected from a female donor with multiple sclerosis, enrolled in a pregnancy study. CDR3 DNA sequence: TGTGCCAGCCTGCGGAGCGGGAGGCGCAATGAGCAGTTCTTC. Translated: CASLRSGRRNEQFF.